The 32 T cell receptor beta chains below all came from one sample that was sequenced in a study of T-cell memory formation after mild COVID-19. Each CDR3 protein gets one entry after TCRdb re-called the 5' RACE reads with MiXCR. Of roughly 280,000 distinct CDR3 sequences in the sample, roughly 17% are singletons; the top ten hold roughly 22%. The source material was PBMCs or a T cell subset sorted from them (not recorded which). Receptors were obtained from a man aged 18 to 29 who had mild COVID-19 (a few samples of this study predate the infection). Cell type and time point are not known.

This clonotype has just a few counts. This sequence joins TRBV10-3 and TRBJ1-1, with TRBD1 matching over 8 bases. Germline CDR1 and CDR2: ENHRY and SYGVKD. The CDR3 is 13 residues long. Trimming took 4 bases from V and 7 from J; bases not matched to a gene: 5. CDR3 in DNA: TGTGCCATCAGTGGGAGGACAGGGATTGAAGCTTTCTTT. Encoded protein: CAISGRTGIEAFF.

This clonotype occurred a few times. The chain recombines TRBV5-1 with TRBJ2-1; 8 nucleotides match TRBD2. The J segment lost 4 bases and the V segment lost 5 bases, leaving 8 bases of the junction unmatched. The CDR3 loop spans 15 amino acids. Germline V gives CDR1 SGHRS, CDR2 YFSETQ. For the CDR3, the DNA is TGCGCCAGCAGTACCGGAGGGACTAGTTACAATGAGCAGTTCTTC. The encoded protein is CASSTGGTSYNEQFF. The full variable domain, its missing parts supplied by reference TRBV5-1 and TRBJ2-1, is KAGVTQTPRYLIKTRGQQVTLSCSPISGHRSVSWYQQTPGQGLQFLFEYFSETQRNKGNFPGRFSGRQFSNSRSEMNVSTLELGDSALYLCASSTGGTSYNEQFFGPGTRLTVL.

The chain employs TRBV4-3 and TRBJ2-3; possibly TRBD2 for D (5 bases). The V gene's germline CDR1 is LGHNA and CDR2 YSLEER. The CDR3 covers 16 residues. V lost 0 bases and J 6 bases, leaving 16 bases between the germline ends. CDR3 nucleotide sequence: TGCGCCAGCAGCCAAGAGCGACCGGTCGGGGTGGATACGCAGTATTTT. The encoded protein is CASSQERPVGVDTQYF.

The table lists this clonotype with a few counts. The CDR3 coding sequence is TGCGCCAGCAGCCAAGCGGTCGGGACGAACACTGAAGCTTTCTTT. It codes for CASSQAVGTNTEAFF. This sequence joins TRBV4-1 and TRBJ1-1, with D perhaps matching TRBD1 (5 bases). V lost 1 base, J lost 1 base, and 10 bases lay in between. Germline CDR1 reads MGHRA; CDR2 reads YSYEKL. This CDR3 has 15 amino acids.

This clonotype occurred many times. This chain uses TRBV4-1 with TRBJ2-7; D gene uncertain. V was cut by 0 bases and J by 3 bases, with 6 bases left in between. The CDR3 spans 13 residues. Germline CDR1 and CDR2: MGHRA and YSYEKL. In nucleotides, the CDR3 is TGCGCCAGCAGCCAAGATCGGATCTACGAGCAGTACGTC. Protein product: CASSQDRIYEQYV.

There are a few counts of this clonotype. The rearrangement uses TRBV7-2 and TRBJ1-2, with 7 positions matching TRBD1. CDR3 length: 14 amino acids. Per germline, CDR1 SGHTA and CDR2 FQGNSA. The trim removed 0 bases at V and 3 bases at J, leaving 1 base unmatched. The CDR3 nucleotides read TGTGCCAGCAGCTTAGCAGGGGGCGACTATGGCTACACCTTC. The encoded protein is CASSLAGGDYGYTF.

This clonotype was counted a few times. CDR3: CASSPPLGALYEQYF. CDR3 DNA: TGTGCCAGCAGCCCCCCTTTGGGGGCGTTGTACGAGCAGTACTTC. The chain combines TRBV5-6 with TRBJ2-7, with TRBD1 as a possible D gene (6 bases). Trimming cost V 4 bases and J 4 bases, with 18 bases left between them. This CDR3 spans 15 amino acids. CDR1 and CDR2 (germline): SGHDT, YYEEEE.

This clonotype was seen a few times. This sequence joins TRBV5-1 and TRBJ2-1; either TRBD1 or TRBD2 may supply D (5 bases each). With 0 bases removed from V and 7 bases from J, the gap between germline ends came to 20 bases. Germline CDR1 and CDR2: SGHRS and YFSETQ. The CDR3 covers 17 residues. CDR3 nucleotide sequence: TGCGCCAGCAGCTTGGAGGGTCGCCGGGGACCAATGAATGAGCAGTTCTTC. Residues: CASSLEGRRGPMNEQFF.

This clonotype turned up a few times. This rearrangement joins TRBV29-1 to TRBJ2-3; perhaps D is TRBD1 or TRBD2 (5 bases each). Germline values: CDR1 SQVTM, CDR2 ANQGSEA. The ends were cut back, 4 bases at V and 0 bases at J, with 17 bases in the middle. This CDR3 contains 16 residues. The chain's CDR3 is CSVGVLGTPSTDTQYF. CDR3 DNA: TGCAGCGTTGGGGTTCTCGGGACCCCTAGCACAGATACGCAGTATTTT.

The chain uses TRBV20-1 and TRBJ1-5; D possibly corresponds to TRBD1 (5 bases). The CDR3 runs to 15 residues. With 1 base removed from V and 1 base from J, the gap between germline ends came to 11 bases. Germline CDR1 is DFQATT and CDR2 is SNEGSKA (reference sequence). This CDR3 reads CSARAGGLSNQPQHF. The CDR3 DNA reads TGCAGTGCTAGAGCTGGGGGGTTAAGCAATCAGCCCCAGCATTTT.

In its sample, this clonotype was seen a few times. The V call is TRBV2, the J call TRBJ2-2, with unresolved D. CDR3 length equals 13 residues. Deletions cut 6 bases from V and 5 bases from J, with 10 bases between. From germline, CDR1 is SNHLY and CDR2 FYNNEI. The CDR3 coding sequence is TGTGCCAGCAGCTTGGGGATGACCGGGGAGCTGTTTTTT. It specifies CASSLGMTGELFF.

This CDR3 is CASSLVPEAVYGYTF. DNA of the CDR3: TGTGCCAGCAGCTTAGTGCCCGAAGCTGTCTATGGCTACACCTTC. The genes are TRBV7-8 and TRBJ1-2; no firm D call. This CDR3 has 15 residues. Germline V gene data show CDR1 as SGHVS and CDR2 as FQNEAQ. The V and J ends lost 1 base and 4 bases respectively, with 13 bases between them.

The rearrangement joins TRBV7-2 to TRBJ2-1, with TRBD2 as a possible D gene (5 bases). V gave up 0 bases and J gave up 1 base, with 10 bases separating them. Germline CDR1 is SGHTA and CDR2 is FQGNSA. The CDR3 has 16 amino acids. The CDR3 bases are TGTGCCAGCAGCTTAGCGGGGAGTAGGTCCTACAATGAGCAGTTCTTC. Protein: CASSLAGSRSYNEQFF. Combining the CDR3 with reference TRBV7-2 and TRBJ2-1 gives the whole variable domain GAGVSQSPSNKVTEKGKDVELRCDPISGHTALYWYRQSLGQGLEFLIYFQGNSAPDKSGLPSDRFSAERTGGSVSTLTIQRTQQEDSAVYLCASSLAGSRSYNEQFFGPGTRLTVL.

As for this clonotype: A read error may account for a junction end that differs from germline. The chain has TRBV29-1 and TRBJ1-5; D gene unclear. This CDR3 spans 12 amino acids. Germline-derived CDR1 and CDR2 are SQVTM and ANQGSEA. Written as DNA, the CDR3 is TGCAGCGTTTTAGTAGGCAATCAGCCCCGGCATTTT. Protein sequence: CSVLVGNQPRHF.

This clonotype has more than one count but fewer than ten. The chain carries TRBV7-2 and TRBJ2-7; D possibly corresponds to TRBD1 (6 bases). With 5 bases removed from V and 2 bases from J, the gap between germline ends came to 16 bases. This CDR3 contains 15 residues. In germline, CDR1 is SGHTA, CDR2 FQGNSA. This CDR3 reads CASSLETGQTYEQYF. Written as DNA, the CDR3 is TGTGCCAGCAGCCTAGAGACCGGACAGACCTACGAGCAGTACTTC.

The V call is TRBV15, the J call TRBJ1-3, with D possibly TRBD1 on 5 matching bases. Germline V gene data show CDR1 as LNHNV and CDR2 as YYDKDF (reference sequence). V was clipped by 1 base and J by 2 bases, with 9 bases between them. This CDR3 spans 15 amino acids. As DNA, the CDR3 is TGTGCCACCAGCAGAGTCGGGGGGGCTGGAAACACCATATATTTT. This sequence encodes CATSRVGGAGNTIYF.

CDR3 sequence: CAQARPGTDTQYF. CDR3 bases: TGTGCCCAGGCTAGACCAGGCACAGATACGCAGTATTTT. The V call is TRBV30, the J call TRBJ2-3; the D is unclear. The V end was cut by 8 bases, the J end by 1 base, with 13 bases between. The CDR3 consists of 13 residues. CDR1 is GTSNPN, CDR2 SVGIG, per germline (reference sequence). The full variable domain, rest sourced from reference TRBV30 and TRBJ2-3, is SQTIHQWPATLVQPVGSPLSLECTVEGTSNPNLYWYRQAAGRGLQLLFYSVGIGQISSEVPQNLSASRPQDRQFILSSKKLLLSDSGFYLCAQARPGTDTQYFGPGTRLTVL.

The CDR3 region has the DNA TGCAGTGCTAGAGATCGGCTAGCGGGGGGGCATGAGCAGTACTTC. Encoded protein: CSARDRLAGGHEQYF. This sequence joins TRBV20-1 and TRBJ2-7, with TRBD2 identical over 12 bases. V was clipped by 0 bases and J by 7 bases; unmatched bases: 7. The germline gives CDR1 DFQATT, CDR2 SNEGSKA (reference sequence). This CDR3 region has 15 residues.

This clonotype was seen more than once but under ten times. The chain links TRBV18 to TRBJ1-1; TRBD1 might be the D (5 bases). The ends were cut back, 5 bases at V and 1 base at J, with 11 bases in the middle. This CDR3 has 14 amino acids. Germline assignment: CDR1 KGHSH and CDR2 LQKENI. The CDR3 spells CASSLGQKNTEAFF. In nucleotides, the CDR3 is TGTGCCAGCTCATTGGGGCAAAAGAACACTGAAGCTTTCTTT.

The chain has TRBV21-1 and TRBJ2-7. TRBV21-1 is deemed a pseudogene. CDR3 length: 13 amino acids. CDR3 sequence reads: CASSKVGPCEQYF. The CDR3 DNA reads TGTGCCAGCAGCAAAGTTGGACCCTGCGAGCAGTACTTC.

This clonotype has just a few counts. The chain combines TRBV4-1 with TRBJ2-3, with 13 bases aligning to TRBD2. CDR1 is MGHRA, CDR2 YSYEKL, per germline. The ends lost 3 bases at V and 2 bases at J; junction bases unmatched: 8. The CDR3 sequence is 18 residues long. Written as DNA, the CDR3 is TGCGCCAGCAGCCAGTTGACTAGCGGGGGGCCTCACACAGATACGCAGTATTTT. This encodes CASSQLTSGGPHTDTQYF.

This clonotype was counted a few times. This sequence joins TRBV28 and TRBJ2-5, with D maybe TRBD1 (6 bases). V lost 4 bases, J lost 1 base, and 13 bases lay in between. The CDR3 length is 15 residues. Looked up from germline, CDR1 is MDHEN and CDR2 is SYDVKM. CDR3 nucleotide sequence: TGTGCCAGCAGTTCCCGACAGGTATTCCAAGAGACCCAGTACTTC. Its protein is CASSSRQVFQETQYF.

This clonotype was picked up a small number of times. The V gene is TRBV4-2, the J gene TRBJ2-3; no definite D call. Germline values: CDR1 LGHNA, CDR2 YNFKEQ. Trimming took off 5 bases at V and 0 bases at J, with 12 bases between the two ends. This CDR3 has 15 amino acids. CDR3 sequence: CASSSEAPSTDTQYF. CDR3 bases: TGTGCCAGCAGCTCGGAAGCCCCGAGCACAGATACGCAGTATTTT.

The chain couples TRBV6-6 to TRBJ2-1, with D perhaps assigned TRBD1 or TRBD2 (5 bases each). Trimming pared 0 bases from V and 14 bases from J, leaving 11 bases between. The CDR3 sequence is 12 residues long. Germline V gives CDR1 MNHNY, CDR2 SVGAGI (reference sequence). The DNA of the CDR3 is TGTGCCAGCAGTTACTCTCGGGACGGCAAGTTCTTC. This encodes CASSYSRDGKFF.

This clonotype was counted a few times. In DNA form, the CDR3 reads TGTGCCAGCACCCCGCACGAGAGGGGATACGAGCAGTACGTC. As protein: CASTPHERGYEQYV. The rearrangement joins TRBV6-2 or TRBV6-3 to TRBJ2-7; D might be TRBD1 or TRBD2, each matching 5 bases. CDR3 length equals 14 residues. In germline, CDR1 is MNHEY, CDR2 SVGEGT. Trimming removed 7 bases from V and 4 bases from J, with 17 bases in between.

This clonotype has a handful of counts. V gene TRBV12-3 or TRBV12-4 combines with J gene TRBJ1-1; 10 nucleotides agree with TRBD1. The CDR3 runs 15 residues. V was clipped by 5 bases and J by 2 bases; unmatched bases: 5. The CDR3 bases are TGTGCCAGCAGTAGGAGGACAGGGGGAAACACTGAAGCTTTCTTT. Amino acid sequence: CASSRRTGGNTEAFF.

The chain links TRBV4-3 to TRBJ2-1, with D unclear. This CDR3 has 16 amino acids. V was cut by 1 base and J by 5 bases, with 15 bases left in between. Germline CDR1 and CDR2: LGHNA and YSLEER. CDR3 amino acids: CASSQGVQSLNNEQFF. The DNA for the CDR3 is TGCGCCAGCAGCCAAGGGGTACAGAGCCTCAACAATGAGCAGTTCTTC.

This clonotype has a handful of counts. The chain joins TRBV6-5 to TRBJ1-6, with D possibly matching TRBD1 (6 bases). The germline CDR1 and CDR2 sequences are MNHEY and SVGAGI. This CDR3 spans 16 amino acids. Trimming left V 2 bases short and J 7 bases short, with 15 bases between. CDR3 residues: CASSYARRGFNSPLHF. The CDR3 DNA reads TGTGCCAGCAGTTACGCCCGCAGGGGTTTCAATTCACCCCTCCACTTT.

This clonotype occurred a few times. The genes are TRBV6-2 or TRBV6-3 and TRBJ2-3, with 8 bases lining up with TRBD1. Losses at the gene ends were 4 bases for V and 14 bases for J; bases not matched to a gene: 14. This CDR3 contains 14 residues. Germline CDR1 reads MNHEY; CDR2 reads SVGEGT. The DNA of the CDR3 is TGTGCCAGCAGTTCAAGGGACGTATACAGGGGGTCGTATTTT. As protein: CASSSRDVYRGSYF.

The chain has TRBV7-9 and TRBJ1-2, with D maybe TRBD1 (5 bases). The germline V and J ends were trimmed by 2 bases and 5 bases, with 15 bases remaining between them. Germline CDR1 and CDR2: SEHNR and FQNEAQ (reference sequence). The CDR3 extends over 15 amino acids. The CDR3 DNA sequence: TGTGCCAGCAGCTTACTTAAGGGGCGGAGTTATGGCTACACCTTC. Amino acids: CASSLLKGRSYGYTF.

This clonotype showed up many times. The CDR3 bases are TGTGCCAGCAGCTTAGAAGGGACAGGGGGCCATACGCAGTATTTT. It encodes CASSLEGTGGHTQYF. The V and J genes are TRBV7-7 and TRBJ2-3; 12 bases fit TRBD1. There are 15 residues in the CDR3. With 1 base clipped from V and 7 bases from J, the junction kept 3 bases outside the gene matches. Per the germline V gene, CDR1 is SSHAT and CDR2 is FNYEAQ (reference sequence).

This clonotype was seen a few times. This sequence joins TRBV29-1 and TRBJ2-1; D not resolved. V gave up 4 bases and J gave up 0 bases, with 10 bases separating them. This CDR3 is built from 14 residues. Germline values: CDR1 SQVTM, CDR2 ANQGSEA. In DNA form, the CDR3 reads TGCAGCGTTGTTCGCCATAGCTCCTACAATGAGCAGTTCTTC. Translating it yields CSVVRHSSYNEQFF.